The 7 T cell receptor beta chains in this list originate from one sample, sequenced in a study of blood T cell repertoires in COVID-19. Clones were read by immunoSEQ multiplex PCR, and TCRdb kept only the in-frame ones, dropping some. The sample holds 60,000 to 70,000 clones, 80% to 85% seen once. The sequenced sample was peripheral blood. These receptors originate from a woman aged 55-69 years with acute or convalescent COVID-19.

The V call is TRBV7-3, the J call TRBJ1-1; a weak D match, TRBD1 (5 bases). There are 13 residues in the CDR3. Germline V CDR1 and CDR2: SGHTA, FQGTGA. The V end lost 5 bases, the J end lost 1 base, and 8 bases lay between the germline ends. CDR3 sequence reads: CASSRGGNTEAFF. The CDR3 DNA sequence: TGTGCCAGCAGCCGCGGGGGGAACACTGAAGCTTTCTTT.

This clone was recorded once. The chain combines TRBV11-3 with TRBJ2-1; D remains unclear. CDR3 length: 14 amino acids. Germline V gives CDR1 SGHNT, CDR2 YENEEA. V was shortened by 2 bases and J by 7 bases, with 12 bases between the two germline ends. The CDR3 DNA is TGTGCCAGCAGCTTACAGCACCTCGGGAATGAGCAGTTCTTC. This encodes CASSLQHLGNEQFF.

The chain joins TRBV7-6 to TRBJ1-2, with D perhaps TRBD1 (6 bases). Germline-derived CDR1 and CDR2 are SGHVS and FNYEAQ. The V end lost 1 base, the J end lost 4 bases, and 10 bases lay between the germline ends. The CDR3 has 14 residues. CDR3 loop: CASSLDDRTYGYTF. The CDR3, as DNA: TGTGCCAGCAGCTTAGACGACAGGACCTATGGCTACACCTTC.

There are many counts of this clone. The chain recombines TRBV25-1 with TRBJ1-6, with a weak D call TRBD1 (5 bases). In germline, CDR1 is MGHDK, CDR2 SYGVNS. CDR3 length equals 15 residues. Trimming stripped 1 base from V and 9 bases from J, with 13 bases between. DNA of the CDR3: TGTGCCAGCAGTGAATCTGACAGCCCCGCTTCACCCCTCCACTTT. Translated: CASSESDSPASPLHF.

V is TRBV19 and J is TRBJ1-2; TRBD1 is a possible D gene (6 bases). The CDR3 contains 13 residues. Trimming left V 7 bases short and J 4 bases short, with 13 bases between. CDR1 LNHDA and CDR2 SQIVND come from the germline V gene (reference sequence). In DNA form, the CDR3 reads TGTGCCAGTATGCGGGGGCTGGCCTATGGCTACACCTTC. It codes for CASMRGLAYGYTF.

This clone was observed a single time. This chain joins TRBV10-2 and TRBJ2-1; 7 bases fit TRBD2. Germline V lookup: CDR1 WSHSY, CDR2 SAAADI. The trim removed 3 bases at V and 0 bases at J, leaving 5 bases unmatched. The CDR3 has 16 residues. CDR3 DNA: TGCGCCAGCAGTGACCCCCCGGGGGGCTCCTACAATGAGCAGTTCTTC. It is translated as CASSDPPGGSYNEQFF.

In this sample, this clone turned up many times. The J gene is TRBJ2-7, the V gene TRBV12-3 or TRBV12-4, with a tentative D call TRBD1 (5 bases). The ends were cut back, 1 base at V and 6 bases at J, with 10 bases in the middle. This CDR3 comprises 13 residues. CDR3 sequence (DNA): TGTGCCAGCAGTTTAGTGAGTGGGGCCGAGCAGTACTTC. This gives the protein CASSLVSGAEQYF.